This T cell receptor beta chain was identified in a study of blood T cell repertoires in COVID-19. Using immunoSEQ multiplex PCR, the repertoire was profiled, and TCRdb retains in-frame clones only, with some absent. Among approximately 150,000 clones listed, 79% were seen once. Participant-given clinical history determined each cohort assignment. The V and J ends lost 7 bases and 2 bases respectively, with 14 bases between them. Germline loops: CDR1 SQVTM, CDR2 ANQGSEA. This CDR3 is 13 amino acids long. This receptor was taken from a woman in her seventies in a cohort exposed to, infected with or recovered from COVID-19 (not recorded which). V is TRBV29-1 and J is TRBJ1-2; a possible D gene is TRBD1 (6 bases). Specimen: PBMCs or T cells enriched from blood (not recorded which). This CDR3 is CSADGGLNYGYTF. In DNA, the CDR3 is TGCAGCGCCGATGGGGGCCTAAACTATGGCTACACCTTC.